This T cell receptor (beta chain) was found in a study of blood T cell repertoires in COVID-19. Trimming cost V 7 bases and J 2 bases; bases outside gene matches: 8. The CDR3 totals 15 residues. Germline V lookup: CDR1 MNHEY, CDR2 SMNVEV (reference sequence). This table comes from immunoSEQ multiplex PCR, and its TCRdb copy is limited to in-frame clones, with some not included. The top ten hold 0.9% to 1.5% of the sample, which has a few hundred thousand clones, around nine tenths seen once. In its sample, this clone was seen a few times. The V gene is TRBV27, the J gene TRBJ1-2; 9 bases line up with TRBD1. The sequenced sample consisted of PBMCs or T cells enriched from blood (not recorded which). The receptor was isolated from a woman between 18 and 29 years old who had recovered from COVID-19. The CDR3 DNA reads TGTGCCAGCACATTGACAGGGGGTTACAACTATGGCTACACCTTC. It encodes CASTLTGGYNYGYTF.